Following are 30 T cell receptor beta chains from one sample sequenced in a study of blood T cell repertoires in COVID-19. Sequencing was performed with immunoSEQ multiplex PCR; in TCRdb, only in-frame clones are kept and a portion is missing. The top ten hold about 9.8% of the sample, which has just over 250,000 clones, about nine tenths seen once. Sequencing was carried out using peripheral blood. These TCRs come from a man aged 35-49 years who had recovered from COVID-19.

As DNA, the CDR3 is TGTGCCATCAGCCCCACCGGGACTCCGAATCTTGGGACCCAGTACTTC. Residues: CAISPTGTPNLGTQYF. The chain uses TRBV10-3 and TRBJ2-5; D perhaps matches TRBD2 (6 bases). V was cut by 6 bases and J by 7 bases, with 24 bases left in between. Germline assignment: CDR1 ENHRY and CDR2 SYGVKD. The CDR3 covers 16 residues.

CDR3 residues: CASSEEGVPANVLTF. CDR3 nucleotide sequence: TGTGCCAGCAGTGAAGAAGGGGTCCCGGCCAACGTCCTGACTTTC. This chain links TRBV2 with TRBJ2-6; a weak D match, TRBD1 (5 bases). The CDR3 extends over 15 amino acids. Germline CDR1 SNHLY, CDR2 FYNNEI. V lost 1 base and J lost 6, with 10 bases in between. The entire variable domain, with the rest obtained from reference TRBV2 and TRBJ2-6, is as follows: EPEVTQTPSHQVTQMGQEVILRCVPISNHLYFYWYRQILGQKVEFLVSFYNNEISEKSEIFDDQFSVERPDGSNFTLKIRSTKLEDSAMYFCASSEEGVPANVLTFGAGSRLTVL.

This rearrangement joins TRBV2 to TRBJ2-6; a possible D gene is TRBD1 (5 bases). The CDR3 extends over 15 amino acids. The V gene lost 6 bases and the J gene lost 2 bases, with 11 bases spanning the gap. Germline assignment: CDR1 SNHLY and CDR2 FYNNEI. The CDR3 nucleotides are TGTGCCAGCAGAGAGCAGGGAACTGGGGCCAACGTCCTGACTTTC. Translating it yields CASREQGTGANVLTF. The complete variable domain, with remaining parts taken from reference TRBV2 and TRBJ2-6, reads EPEVTQTPSHQVTQMGQEVILRCVPISNHLYFYWYRQILGQKVEFLVSFYNNEISEKSEIFDDQFSVERPDGSNFTLKIRSTKLEDSAMYFCASREQGTGANVLTFGAGSRLTVL.

This rearrangement joins TRBV7-6 to TRBJ2-1; D not certain. CDR1 and CDR2 (germline): SGHVS, FNYEAQ. The CDR3 covers 12 residues. The V end was cut by 5 bases, the J end by 4 bases, with 6 bases between. The CDR3 spells CASSPSYNEQFF. The CDR3 nucleotides read TGTGCCAGCAGCCCTAGTTACAATGAGCAGTTCTTC.

The rearrangement uses TRBV18 and TRBJ2-5; TRBD1 is a possible D gene (5 bases). Germline CDR1 is KGHSH and CDR2 is LQKENI. The CDR3 runs to 15 residues. Trimming left V 3 bases short and J 1 base short, with 12 bases between. The CDR3 DNA follows: TGTGCCAGCTCACCGGATTGGGGCCCCCAAGAGACCCAGTACTTC. It yields the protein CASSPDWGPQETQYF. Complete variable domain (other parts from reference TRBV18 and TRBJ2-5): NAGVMQNPRHLVRRRGQEARLRCSPMKGHSHVYWYRQLPEEGLKFMVYLQKENIIDESGMPKERFSAEFPKEGPSILRIQQVVRGDSAAYFCASSPDWGPQETQYFGPGTRLLVL.

The chain employs TRBV7-9 and TRBJ1-3; D possibly corresponds to TRBD1 (6 bases). This CDR3 has 16 amino acids. Germline values: CDR1 SEHNR, CDR2 FQNEAQ (reference sequence). The ends were cut back, 5 bases at V and 5 bases at J, with 19 bases in the middle. The CDR3, as DNA: TGTGCCAGCAGCCAGGACAGCTTGAAAACAAGAAACACCATATATTTT. Its translation: CASSQDSLKTRNTIYF.

This chain connects TRBV7-7 to TRBJ2-7; TRBD1 aligns across 7 bases. Germline trimming cut 0 bases from V and 3 bases from J; bases unmatched to any gene: 8. Germline loops: CDR1 SSHAT, CDR2 FNYEAQ (reference sequence). The CDR3 sequence is 16 residues long. The CDR3 is CASSLALGDSHYEQYF. CDR3 in DNA: TGTGCCAGCAGCTTAGCTCTTGGGGACAGCCACTACGAGCAGTACTTC.

This clone was seen a single time. The J gene is TRBJ2-1, the V gene TRBV29-1; 8 nucleotides align to TRBD2. Losses at the gene ends were 5 bases for V and 7 bases for J; bases not matched to a gene: 13. The CDR3 length is 15 residues. The V gene's germline CDR1 is SQVTM and CDR2 ANQGSEA. The CDR3 region is CSVMRGLVSRNEQFF. DNA of the CDR3: TGCAGCGTTATGCGGGGACTAGTGTCTAGGAATGAGCAGTTCTTC.

The chain links TRBV11-2 to TRBJ2-3; D unclear. This CDR3 spans 13 amino acids. Trimming took 3 bases from V and 3 from J, leaving 7 bases between them. Looked up from germline, CDR1 is SGHAT and CDR2 is FQNNGV. CDR3 in amino acids: CASSFPRTDTQYF. CDR3 bases: TGTGCCAGCAGCTTCCCCCGGACAGATACGCAGTATTTT.

The V and J genes are TRBV7-9 and TRBJ1-5, with TRBD1 as a possible D gene (5 bases). V was cut by 7 bases and J by 5 bases, with 18 bases left in between. Germline CDR1 reads SEHNR; CDR2 reads FQNEAQ (reference sequence). The CDR3 sequence is 15 residues long. The CDR3 spells CASILRVGAYQPQHF. The DNA for the CDR3 is TGTGCCAGCATCCTCCGGGTTGGGGCATATCAGCCCCAGCATTTT. The full variable domain, with the rest looked up from reference TRBV7-9 and TRBJ1-5, is DTGVSQNPRHKITKRGQNVTFRCDPISEHNRLYWYRQTLGQGPEFLTYFQNEAQLEKSRLLSDRFSAERPKGSFSTLEIQRTEQGDSAMYLCASILRVGAYQPQHFGDGTRLSIL.

The chain is built from TRBV4-3 and TRBJ2-7; 12 bases agree with TRBD2. J was trimmed by 6 bases and V by 0 bases; bases with no gene match: 6. The germline gives CDR1 LGHNA, CDR2 YSLEER. CDR3 size: 16 residues. CDR3: CASSQDLRLAGVEQYF. Written as DNA, the CDR3 is TGCGCCAGCAGCCAAGATCTGAGACTAGCGGGAGTCGAGCAGTACTTC.

The chain is built from TRBV18 and TRBJ2-7; 9 nucleotides align to TRBD2. Germline V CDR1 and CDR2: KGHSH, LQKENI. CDR3 length equals 15 residues. V lost 3 bases, J lost 6 bases, and 9 bases stayed unmatched. As DNA, the CDR3 is TGTGCCAGCTCACCTCGGAGTAGCGGGAGTCTCGAGCAGTACTTC. It is translated as CASSPRSSGSLEQYF.

This sequence joins TRBV6-2 or TRBV6-3 and TRBJ2-7; TRBD1 matches at 8 bases. Germline CDR1 and CDR2: MNHEY and SVGEGT. CDR3 size: 11 residues. Trimming took 5 bases from V and 12 from J; bases not matched to a gene: 6. The CDR3 reads CASSQGQGRYF. The CDR3 bases are TGTGCCAGCAGTCAAGGACAGGGAAGGTACTTC.

The V and J genes are TRBV30 and TRBJ2-2; weak D call: TRBD2 (6 bases). V lost 0 bases and J lost 7, with 12 bases in between. The CDR3 totals 14 residues. Germline CDR1 is GTSNPN and CDR2 is SVGIG (reference sequence). The CDR3 DNA reads TGTGCCTGGAGTGTATTGCGGGAAGGCGGGGAGCTGTTTTTT. Translation: CAWSVLREGGELFF.

The chain is built from TRBV6-2 or TRBV6-3 and TRBJ2-5, with a tentative D call TRBD1 (6 bases). V shed 0 bases and J shed 6 bases, with 11 bases lying between them. The CDR3 totals 14 residues. CDR1 is MNHEY and CDR2 is SVGEGT in the germline V gene. The chain's CDR3 is CASSYSAGVQTQYF. In nucleotides, the CDR3 is TGTGCCAGCAGTTACTCGGCAGGGGTGCAGACCCAGTACTTC.

The rearrangement joins TRBV6-2 or TRBV6-3 to TRBJ2-1; 11 bases agree with TRBD2. Trimming took 0 bases from V and 0 from J; bases not matched to a gene: 7. Germline lookup yields CDR1 MNHEY and CDR2 SVGEGT. The CDR3 sequence is 19 residues long. This CDR3 is CASSYSTSGSRSSYNEQFF. The CDR3 DNA reads as TGTGCCAGCAGTTACTCTACTAGCGGGAGTAGGAGCTCCTACAATGAGCAGTTCTTC.

The rearrangement joins TRBV3-1 (or the pseudogene TRBV3-2) to TRBJ2-7; D may be TRBD1 (6 bases). V was shortened by 0 bases and J by 3 bases, with 15 bases between the two germline ends. Germline V gene data show CDR1 as LGHDT and CDR2 as YNNKEL (reference sequence). The CDR3 length is 16 residues. The CDR3 nucleotides are TGTGCCAGCAGCCAAGACGTAGGGACAACTTACTACGAGCAGTACTTC. This encodes CASSQDVGTTYYEQYF.

V usage is TRBV6-2 or TRBV6-3 and J usage is TRBJ2-2; 9 nucleotides line up with TRBD2. V shed 4 bases and J 0 bases; nucleotides not matched to a gene: 3. The CDR3 runs to 16 residues. In germline, CDR1 is MNHEY, CDR2 SVGEGT. CDR3 sequence: CASSSSGGTNTGELFF. Here the CDR3 DNA reads TGTGCCAGCAGTTCGAGCGGGGGGACGAACACCGGGGAGCTGTTTTTT.

This clone is a singleton in its sample. The rearrangement uses TRBV27 and TRBJ2-7; perhaps TRBD2 as D (5 bases). V lost 6 bases to trimming and J lost 1 base, with 13 bases between them. CDR1 and CDR2 from the germline V gene are MNHEY and SMNVEV (reference sequence). The CDR3 runs to 14 residues. The CDR3 bases are TGTGCCAGCAGGGGTATCGGACTGTCCTACGAGCAGTACTTC. This gives the protein CASRGIGLSYEQYF.

Of note for this clone: The identical CDR3 is also encoded by other nucleotide sequences in the sample. The chain couples TRBV12-3 or TRBV12-4 to TRBJ1-1, with D tentatively TRBD1 (6 bases). Trimming cost V 2 bases and J 4 bases, with 8 bases left between them. The CDR3 sequence is 13 residues long. The CDR3 loop reads CASSLRRGTEAFF. Written as DNA, the CDR3 is TGTGCCAGCAGTTTACGCAGGGGCACTGAAGCTTTCTTT.

The J gene is TRBJ2-3, the V gene TRBV29-1; 9 bases agree with TRBD1. Losses at the gene ends were 7 bases for V and 1 base for J; bases not matched to a gene: 9. The CDR3 spans 15 residues. CDR1 and CDR2 (germline): SQVTM, ANQGSEA. CDR3 loop: CSGGQGSIGTDTQYF. The CDR3 coding sequence is TGCAGCGGGGGACAGGGATCGATTGGCACAGATACGCAGTATTTT.

The gene calls are TRBV12-5 and TRBJ2-1, with 11 bases identical to TRBD2. Germline V gives CDR1 LGHNT, CDR2 FRNRAP. V was clipped by 5 bases and J by 1 base; unmatched bases: 7. CDR3 length: 17 amino acids. In nucleotides, the CDR3 is TGTGCTAGTGGTCCCTTAGCGGGGGGGCGGTCCTACAATGAGCAGTTCTTC. This translates into CASGPLAGGRSYNEQFF.

The rearrangement joins TRBV5-1 to TRBJ2-1, with 9 bases lining up with TRBD1. Losses at the gene ends were 3 bases for V and 6 bases for J; bases not matched to a gene: 13. Germline V gene lookup returns CDR1 SGHRS and CDR2 YFSETQ. The CDR3 spans 17 residues. The CDR3 protein is CASSSTTGQGIGNEQFF. Written as DNA, the CDR3 is TGCGCCAGCAGCTCCACGACGGGACAGGGTATCGGCAATGAGCAGTTCTTC.

The chain is built from TRBV5-6 and TRBJ1-2; 7 bases align to TRBD1. Germline CDR1 and CDR2: SGHDT and YYEEEE. Unmatched junction bases numbered 7, after V lost 4 bases and J lost 4 bases. The CDR3 contains 14 residues. The CDR3 DNA follows: TGTGCCAGCAGCCTCAGACAGGGAAGCTATGGCTACACCTTC. Amino acid sequence: CASSLRQGSYGYTF. The entire variable domain, with the rest obtained from reference TRBV5-6 and TRBJ1-2, is as follows: DAGVTQSPTHLIKTRGQQVTLRCSPKSGHDTVSWYQQALGQGPQFIFQYYEEEERQRGNFPDRFSGHQFPNYSSELNVNALLLGDSALYLCASSLRQGSYGYTFGSGTRLTVV.

The CDR3 DNA sequence: TGTGCCAGCAGCTTGTCCCCGGACAGGGTTGGGGATCAGCCCCAGCATTTT. It is translated as CASSLSPDRVGDQPQHF. The chain combines TRBV7-6 with TRBJ1-5; TRBD1 matches 8 bases. The J segment lost 5 bases and the V segment lost 3 bases, leaving 12 bases of the junction unmatched. The CDR3 length is 17 residues. Germline CDR1 is SGHVS and CDR2 is FNYEAQ.

The V call is TRBV7-2, the J call TRBJ1-5, with 9 bases that match TRBD1. Germline-derived CDR1 and CDR2 are SGHTA and FQGNSA. V lost 0 bases, J lost 6 bases, and 6 bases stayed unmatched. This CDR3 has 16 amino acids. CDR3 residues: CASSLAWGQGGQPQHF. CDR3 in DNA: TGTGCCAGCAGCTTAGCTTGGGGACAGGGCGGTCAGCCCCAGCATTTT. The variable domain in full, with the rest retrieved from reference TRBV7-2 and TRBJ1-5, is GAGVSQSPSNKVTEKGKDVELRCDPISGHTALYWYRQSLGQGLEFLIYFQGNSAPDKSGLPSDRFSAERTGGSVSTLTIQRTQQEDSAVYLCASSLAWGQGGQPQHFGDGTRLSIL.

The V and J genes are TRBV5-4 and TRBJ2-3, with 9 positions matching TRBD2. The CDR3 length is 14 residues. Germline-derived CDR1 and CDR2 are SGHNT and YYREEE (reference sequence). Trimming removed 3 bases from V and 8 bases from J; junction bases left unmatched: 7. The CDR3 DNA reads TGTGCCAGCAGCTCACTAGCGGGCCCATCTACGCAGTATTTT. Its translation is CASSSLAGPSTQYF.

The chain uses TRBV7-3 and TRBJ2-3, with D possibly matching TRBD1 (5 bases). Germline lookup yields CDR1 SGHTA and CDR2 FQGTGA. Trimming removed 5 bases from V and 1 base from J, with 10 bases in between. This CDR3 has 14 residues. The CDR3 DNA is TGTGCCAGCAGCCTCGGACACCGCACAGATACGCAGTATTTT. Protein sequence: CASSLGHRTDTQYF.

The V call is TRBV7-2, the J call TRBJ2-5; 11 nucleotides match TRBD2. This CDR3 spans 16 amino acids. Germline CDR1 reads SGHTA; CDR2 reads FQGNSA. V was clipped by 4 bases and J by 5 bases; unmatched bases: 9. The CDR3 reads CASSSIGASGRETQYF. For the CDR3, the DNA is TGTGCCAGCAGCTCGATTGGGGCTAGCGGGAGGGAGACCCAGTACTTC. Using reference TRBV7-2 and TRBJ2-5 for the parts outside the CDR3, the full variable domain is GAGVSQSPSNKVTEKGKDVELRCDPISGHTALYWYRQSLGQGLEFLIYFQGNSAPDKSGLPSDRFSAERTGGSVSTLTIQRTQQEDSAVYLCASSSIGASGRETQYFGPGTRLLVL.

The J gene is TRBJ2-7, the V gene TRBV9; 7 bases map to TRBD1. This CDR3 spans 15 amino acids. J was trimmed by 2 bases and V by 4 bases; bases with no gene match: 9. The germline V gene encodes CDR1 SGDLS and CDR2 YYNGEE. Here the CDR3 DNA reads TGTGCCAGCAGCTCCACAGGGGCCCGGACCTACGAGCAGTACTTC. The encoded protein is CASSSTGARTYEQYF.